The clone carrying this TCR beta chain was seen repeatedly, ten times or more. Its specificity is not known. Time point indicated: sample taken at primary tumor resection. This record belongs to a study of spatial heterogeneity in lung cancer. Study observations and caveats: Tumors with more nonsynonymous mutations had more expanded intratumoral alpha and beta TCRs.

Each CDR3 protein is one row after TCRdb ran MiXCR on the 5' RACE reads. The sample has about 22,000 distinct CDR3 sequences; under 10% are singletons. The CDR3 spans 16 residues. V lost 1 base and J 6 bases, leaving 18 bases between the germline ends. Germline loops: CDR1 MNHEY, CDR2 SMNVEV (reference sequence). The starting material was lung tumor tissue, obtained at surgery. The chain employs TRBV27 and TRBJ1-2; D is uncertain. This clonotype was sampled from a male donor with early-stage non-small cell lung cancer. CDR3 DNA: TGTGCCAGCAGTTTATACGGCTGGGGAGGTAGTGATGGCTACACCTTC. Its protein product is CASSLYGWGGSDGYTF.